This TCR beta chain was identified in a study of control samples from healthy donors and cancer patients. TCRdb's table, derived via immunoSEQ multiplex PCR, lists solely in-frame clones and lacks some. Here the sample spans fewer than 250,000 clones, approximately 91% being singletons. V dropped 9 bases and J dropped 3 bases, with 22 bases sitting between them. Germline CDR1 reads LGHNT; CDR2 reads FRNRAP. The CDR3 has 16 residues. The receptor was derived from a man between 25 and 39 years old in good health. The V and J genes are TRBV12-5 and TRBJ2-3; a possible D gene is TRBD1 (5 bases). The sample was blood. The CDR3 loop is CASLIPEGAGTDTQYF. The CDR3 DNA follows: TGTGCTAGCCTAATTCCGGAAGGGGCAGGGACAGATACGCAGTATTTT.